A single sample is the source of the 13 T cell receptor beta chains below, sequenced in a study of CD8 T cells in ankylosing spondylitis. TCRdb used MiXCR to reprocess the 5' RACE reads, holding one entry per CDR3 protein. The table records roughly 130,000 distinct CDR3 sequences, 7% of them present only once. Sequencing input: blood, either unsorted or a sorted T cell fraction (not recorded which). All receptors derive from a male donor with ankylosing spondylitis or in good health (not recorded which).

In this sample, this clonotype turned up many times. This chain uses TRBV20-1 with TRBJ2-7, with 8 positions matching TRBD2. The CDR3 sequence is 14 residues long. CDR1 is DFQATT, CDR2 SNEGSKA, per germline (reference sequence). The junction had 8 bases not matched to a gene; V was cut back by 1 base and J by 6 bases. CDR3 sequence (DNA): TGCAGTGCTAGAGTAGGGACTAGTTCAGTCGAGCAGTACTTC. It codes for CSARVGTSSVEQYF.

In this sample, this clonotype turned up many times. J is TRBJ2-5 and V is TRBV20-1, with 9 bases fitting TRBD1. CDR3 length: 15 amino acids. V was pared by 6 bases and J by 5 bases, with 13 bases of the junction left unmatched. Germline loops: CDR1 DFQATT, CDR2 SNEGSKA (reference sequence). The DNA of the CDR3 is TGCAGTGCCCGACGGTGGGACAGGGACGTTGAGACCCAGTACTTC. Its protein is CSARRWDRDVETQYF.

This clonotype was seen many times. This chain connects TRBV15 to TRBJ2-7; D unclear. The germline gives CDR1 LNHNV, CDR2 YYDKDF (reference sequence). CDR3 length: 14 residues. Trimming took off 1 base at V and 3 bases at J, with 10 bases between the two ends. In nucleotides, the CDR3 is TGTGCCACCAGCAGAGGTGAGAGAAACTACGAGCAGTACTTC. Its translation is CATSRGERNYEQYF.

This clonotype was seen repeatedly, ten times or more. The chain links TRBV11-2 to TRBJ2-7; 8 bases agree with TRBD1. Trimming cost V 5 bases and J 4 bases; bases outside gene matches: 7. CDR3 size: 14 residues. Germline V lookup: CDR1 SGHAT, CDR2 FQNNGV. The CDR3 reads CASSGWTGMYEQYF. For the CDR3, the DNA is TGTGCCAGCAGCGGCTGGACAGGGATGTACGAGCAGTACTTC.

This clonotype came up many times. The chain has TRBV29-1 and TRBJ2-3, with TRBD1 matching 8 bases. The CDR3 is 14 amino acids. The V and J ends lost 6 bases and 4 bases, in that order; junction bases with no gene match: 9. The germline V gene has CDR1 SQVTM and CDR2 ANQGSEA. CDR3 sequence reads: CSVAYTGGADTQYF. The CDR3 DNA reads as TGCAGCGTAGCCTATACAGGGGGAGCAGATACGCAGTATTTT.

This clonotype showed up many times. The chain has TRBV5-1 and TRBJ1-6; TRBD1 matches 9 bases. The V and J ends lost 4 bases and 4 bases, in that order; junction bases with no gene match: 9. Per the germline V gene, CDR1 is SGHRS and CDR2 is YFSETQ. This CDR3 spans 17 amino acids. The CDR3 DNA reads TGCGCCAGCAGCCCTGGGGACAGGGACAGGTATAATTCACCCCTCCACTTT. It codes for CASSPGDRDRYNSPLHF.

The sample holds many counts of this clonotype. The CDR3 DNA is TGCGCCAGCAGCCGCGGGACCGGGGAGCTGTTTTTT. Protein: CASSRGTGELFF. The chain carries TRBV5-1 and TRBJ2-2, with D possibly matching TRBD2 (5 bases). The germline CDR1 and CDR2 sequences are SGHRS and YFSETQ. V gave up 4 bases and J gave up 5 bases, with 6 bases separating them. This CDR3 is built from 12 residues. Using reference TRBV5-1 and TRBJ2-2 for the parts outside the CDR3, the full variable domain is KAGVTQTPRYLIKTRGQQVTLSCSPISGHRSVSWYQQTPGQGLQFLFEYFSETQRNKGNFPGRFSGRQFSNSRSEMNVSTLELGDSALYLCASSRGTGELFFGEGSRLTVL.

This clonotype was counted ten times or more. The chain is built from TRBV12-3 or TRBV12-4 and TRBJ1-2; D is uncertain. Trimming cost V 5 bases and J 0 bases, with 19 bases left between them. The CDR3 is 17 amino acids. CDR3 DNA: TGTGCCAGCAGTCCCCTGGGTGCGGGTTTGTCTAACTATGGCTACACCTTC. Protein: CASSPLGAGLSNYGYTF.

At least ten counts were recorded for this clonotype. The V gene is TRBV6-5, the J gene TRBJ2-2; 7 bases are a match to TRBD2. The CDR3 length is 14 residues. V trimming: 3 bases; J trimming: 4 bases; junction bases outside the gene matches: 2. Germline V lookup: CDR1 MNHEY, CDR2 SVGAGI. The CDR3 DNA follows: TGTGCCAGCAGTTATGGCGGGGGCACCGGGGAGCTGTTTTTT. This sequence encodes CASSYGGGTGELFF.

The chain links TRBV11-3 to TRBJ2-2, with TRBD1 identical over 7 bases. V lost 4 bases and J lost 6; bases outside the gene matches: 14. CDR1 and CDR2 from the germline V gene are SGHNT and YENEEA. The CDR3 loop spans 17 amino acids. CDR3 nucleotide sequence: TGTGCCAGCAGCTCGTCCTCAACAGGGGTCCTCCCCGGGGAGCTGTTTTTT. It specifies CASSSSSTGVLPGELFF.

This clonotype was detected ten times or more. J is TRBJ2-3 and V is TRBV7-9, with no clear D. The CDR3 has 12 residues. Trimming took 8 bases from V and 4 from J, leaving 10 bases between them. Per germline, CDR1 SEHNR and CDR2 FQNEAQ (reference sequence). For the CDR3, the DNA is TGTGCCAGCCAGACCCCCCCAGATACGCAGTATTTT. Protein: CASQTPPDTQYF.

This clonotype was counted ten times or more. CDR3 in amino acids: CASRIRTLVNQPQHF. The CDR3 region has the DNA TGTGCCAGCAGGATCCGGACACTTGTAAATCAGCCCCAGCATTTT. V and J are TRBV6-2 or TRBV6-3 and TRBJ1-5, with D perhaps matching TRBD1 (5 bases). The CDR3 extends over 15 amino acids. Trimming cost V 6 bases and J 4 bases, with 16 bases left between them. Germline V gives CDR1 MNHEY, CDR2 SVGEGT.

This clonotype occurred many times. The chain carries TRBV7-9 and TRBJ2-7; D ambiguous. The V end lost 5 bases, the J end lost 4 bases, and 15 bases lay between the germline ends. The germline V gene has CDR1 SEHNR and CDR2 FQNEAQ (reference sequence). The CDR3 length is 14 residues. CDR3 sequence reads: CASSVGPPLYEQYF. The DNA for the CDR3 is TGTGCCAGCAGCGTTGGCCCCCCCTTATACGAGCAGTACTTC.